This passage covers 18 T cell receptor beta chains from one sample sequenced in a study of CD8+ T cells in alopecia areata. It was cDNA, reverse transcribed from extracted RNA, that served as the sequencing template. Data came from immunoSEQ multiplex PCR; TCRdb stores just in-frame clones and leaves some out. This sample has 95,000 to 120,000 clones; approximately 60% occur once, and the top ten carry 20% to 25%. The sequenced material came from CD8+ T cells sorted from blood. The receptor set was obtained from a human donor in good health.

This chain joins TRBV4-3 and TRBJ1-6, with TRBD1 as a possible D gene (6 bases). Trimming left V 1 base short and J 8 bases short, with 9 bases between. The CDR3 extends over 14 amino acids. Germline assignment: CDR1 LGHNA and CDR2 YSLEER. CDR3 sequence reads: CASSQAGAYSPLHF. DNA for the CDR3: TGCGCCAGCAGCCAAGCAGGGGCATATTCACCCCTCCACTTT.

V and J are TRBV7-6 and TRBJ2-7, with D uncertain. With 1 base removed from V and 0 bases from J, the gap between germline ends came to 7 bases. The CDR3 sequence is 14 residues long. CDR1 SGHVS and CDR2 FNYEAQ come from the germline V gene. CDR3 DNA sequence: TGTGCCAGCAGCTTAGATGGTACCTCCTACGAGCAGTACTTC. Its translation is CASSLDGTSYEQYF.

V is TRBV15 and J is TRBJ2-2, with 9 bases aligning to TRBD2. CDR1 is LNHNV and CDR2 is YYDKDF in the germline V gene (reference sequence). V shed 5 bases, J shed 3 bases, and the junction held 4 bases outside the gene matches. This CDR3 region has 15 residues. Here the CDR3 DNA reads TGTGCCACCAGCGCGGGGGGGCAGGACACCGGGGAGCTGTTTTTT. Protein: CATSAGGQDTGELFF. Based on the CDR3 plus reference TRBV15 and TRBJ2-2, the full variable domain is DAMVIQNPRYQVTQFGKPVTLSCSQTLNHNVMYWYQQKSSQAPKLLFHYYDKDFNNEADTPDNFQSRRPNTSFCFLDIRSPGLGDTAMYLCATSAGGQDTGELFFGEGSRLTVL.

The CDR3 here is CASSLEVAATHQETQYF. In nucleotides, the CDR3 is TGTGCCAGCAGCTTAGAGGTGGCAGCAACTCACCAAGAGACCCAGTACTTC. The chain employs TRBV7-9 and TRBJ2-5; no definite D call. The CDR3 contains 17 residues. Trimming removed 1 base from V and 0 bases from J, with 15 bases in between. Germline CDR1 is SEHNR and CDR2 is FQNEAQ (reference sequence).

This clone was counted a single time. V usage is TRBV7-8 and J usage is TRBJ1-1, with TRBD1 matching over 10 bases. This CDR3 has 19 amino acids. Germline V gene lookup returns CDR1 SGHVS and CDR2 FQNEAQ. The V segment lost 2 bases and the J segment 4 bases; nucleotides outside the gene matches: 16. CDR3 loop: CASSLSYSTGGLVGTEAFF. In DNA form, the CDR3 reads TGTGCCAGCAGCTTAAGTTACTCGACAGGGGGCCTGGTGGGCACTGAAGCTTTCTTT.

The chain combines TRBV7-2 with TRBJ2-7; 14 bases are shared with TRBD2. Germline values: CDR1 SGHTA, CDR2 FQGNSA. Trimming removed 4 bases from V and 7 bases from J; junction bases left unmatched: 0. The CDR3 length is 13 residues. The CDR3 is CASSWTSGGEQYF. CDR3 DNA sequence: TGTGCCAGCAGCTGGACTAGCGGGGGGGAGCAGTACTTC.

Here the CDR3 DNA reads TGCAGCGATGATCTGGACGGACAGGGCGCCTATGGCTACACCTTC. As protein: CSDDLDGQGAYGYTF. J is TRBJ1-2 and V is TRBV29-1, with TRBD1 matching over 8 bases. The CDR3 is made up of 15 amino acids. V dropped 7 bases and J dropped 4; count of bases not matched to a gene: 14. Per germline, CDR1 SQVTM and CDR2 ANQGSEA.

The chain is built from TRBV25-1 and TRBJ2-2; D unresolved. Trimming stripped 5 bases from V and 7 bases from J, with 2 bases between. The CDR3 is 10 amino acids. In germline, CDR1 is MGHDK, CDR2 SYGVNS. CDR3 loop: CASSSGELFF. In nucleotides, the CDR3 is TGTGCCAGCAGTAGCGGGGAGCTGTTTTTT.

The rearrangement links TRBV19 to TRBJ1-6; tentative D call: TRBD1 (6 bases). Germline CDR1 LNHDA, CDR2 SQIVND (reference sequence). The V and J ends lost 10 bases and 7 bases respectively, with 17 bases between them. The CDR3 is made up of 14 amino acids. CDR3 nucleotides: TGTGCCACCAGACCCGGACAGTCCAATTCACCCCTCCACTTT. Translation gives CATRPGQSNSPLHF.

The chain uses TRBV7-2 and TRBJ2-1, with TRBD2 identical over 12 bases. Unmatched junction bases numbered 9, after V lost 1 base and J lost 5 bases. The CDR3 covers 18 residues. Germline CDR1 and CDR2: SGHTA and FQGNSA. The CDR3, as DNA: TGTGCCAGCAGCTTAGGTTCTAGCGGGGGGGCTCGGCACAATGAGCAGTTCTTC. This encodes CASSLGSSGGARHNEQFF.

This clone was detected a few times. The chain recombines TRBV13 with TRBJ2-7; D is perhaps TRBD1 (7 bases). This CDR3 region has 15 residues. CDR1 PRHDT and CDR2 FYEKMQ come from the germline V gene (reference sequence). Trimming removed 4 bases from V and 3 bases from J, with 16 bases in between. CDR3 nucleotide sequence: TGTGCCAGCAGCTCCTCGACAGGGAGGCTCTACGAGCAGTACTTC. Translating it yields CASSSSTGRLYEQYF.

The rearrangement uses TRBV7-9 and TRBJ2-7; no clear D. From germline, CDR1 is SEHNR and CDR2 FQNEAQ (reference sequence). This CDR3 has 13 residues. Trimming cost V 4 bases and J 2 bases, with 9 bases left between them. CDR3 nucleotides: TGTGCCAGCAGCTCCGTCGTCCCCTACGAGCAGTACTTC. The encoded protein is CASSSVVPYEQYF.

The chain links TRBV7-8 to TRBJ2-7; 7 bases fit TRBD1. The CDR3 sequence is 14 residues long. CDR1 and CDR2 from the germline V gene are SGHVS and FQNEAQ. Trimming removed 6 bases from V and 7 bases from J; junction bases left unmatched: 12. The CDR3, as DNA: TGTGCCAGCAGTTCATATGACAGGGTGCAGGAGCAGTACTTC. Amino acids: CASSSYDRVQEQYF.

This clone was counted only a few times. This chain links TRBV2 with TRBJ2-4; 12 nucleotides agree with TRBD1. The CDR3 is 14 amino acids. Germline CDR1 and CDR2: SNHLY and FYNNEI. J was trimmed by 9 bases and V by 6 bases; bases with no gene match: 6. Here the CDR3 DNA reads TGTGCCAGCAGGTCGGGACAGGGGGCGGTCATTCAGTACTTC. Translating gives CASRSGQGAVIQYF.

The V call is TRBV7-9, the J call TRBJ1-2; a weak D match, TRBD1 (5 bases). Trimming removed 11 bases from V and 2 bases from J, with 12 bases in between. Germline CDR1 and CDR2: SEHNR and FQNEAQ (reference sequence). The CDR3 is 12 residues long. CDR3 region: CAGGGENYGYTF. CDR3 nucleotides: TGTGCCGGCGGGGGGGAGAACTATGGCTACACCTTC.

The sample holds a few counts of this clone. The gene calls are TRBV9 and TRBJ1-1, with 8 bases matching TRBD1. Germline values: CDR1 SGDLS, CDR2 YYNGEE. The CDR3 runs 17 residues. V trimming: 0 bases; J trimming: 5 bases; junction bases outside the gene matches: 12. CDR3 amino acids: CASSVVKWTGPETEAFF. The CDR3 DNA is TGTGCCAGCAGCGTAGTGAAATGGACAGGGCCGGAAACTGAAGCTTTCTTT.

The table lists this clone with a few counts. V and J are TRBV13 and TRBJ1-1, with D unclear. V lost 5 bases and J lost 0, with 7 bases in between. The CDR3 spans 13 residues. In germline, CDR1 is PRHDT, CDR2 FYEKMQ (reference sequence). The CDR3 here is CASSLTMNTEAFF. CDR3 sequence (DNA): TGTGCCAGCAGCCTGACAATGAACACTGAAGCTTTCTTT.

The chain uses TRBV6-6 and TRBJ2-3; D gene uncertain. Trimming took off 0 bases at V and 0 bases at J, with 10 bases between the two ends. Germline V gene lookup returns CDR1 MNHNY and CDR2 SVGAGI (reference sequence). The CDR3 sequence is 16 residues long. The CDR3 is CASSYSTEPSTDTQYF. CDR3 in DNA: TGTGCCAGCAGTTACTCAACTGAACCCAGCACAGATACGCAGTATTTT.